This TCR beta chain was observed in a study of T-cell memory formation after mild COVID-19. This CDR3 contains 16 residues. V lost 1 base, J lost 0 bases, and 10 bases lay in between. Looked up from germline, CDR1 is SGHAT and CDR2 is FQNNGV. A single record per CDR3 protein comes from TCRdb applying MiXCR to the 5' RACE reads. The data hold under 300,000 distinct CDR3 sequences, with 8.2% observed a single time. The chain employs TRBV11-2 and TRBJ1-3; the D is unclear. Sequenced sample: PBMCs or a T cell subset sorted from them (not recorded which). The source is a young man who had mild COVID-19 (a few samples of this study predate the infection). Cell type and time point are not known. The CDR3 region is CASSLARSRSGNTIYF. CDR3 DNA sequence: TGTGCCAGCAGCTTAGCTAGGTCCCGCTCTGGAAACACCATATATTTT.